These 25 T cell receptor beta chains were all obtained from the same sample, sequenced in a study of T cells in Graves' hyperthyroidism and ophthalmopathy. Template material for amplifying TCR beta CDR3 regions consisted of RNA transcripts. During a first-round RT-PCR of the TCR CDR3, the HTBI primer set was used. MiXCR was run by TCRdb on the multiplex PCR reads, yielding one entry per CDR3 protein. This sample has some 530,000 distinct CDR3 sequences, with less than 25% found just once. Sequences were obtained from blood. The receptors come from a woman aged 70 to 79 with Graves' ophthalmopathy.

This chain links TRBV3-1 with TRBJ2-5; maybe TRBD2 (6 bases). This CDR3 has 11 residues. The germline gives CDR1 LGHDT, CDR2 YNNKEL (reference sequence). V lost 7 bases to trimming and J lost 5 bases, with 8 bases between them. For the CDR3, the DNA is TGTGCCAGCAAGGAGGGGGAGACCCAGTACTTC. As protein: CASKEGETQYF.

This clonotype was counted ten times or more. In DNA, the CDR3 is TGCAGTGCTAGGGGGTCGAACACTGAAGCTTTCTTT. Translated, it gives CSARGSNTEAFF. The V gene is TRBV20-1, the J gene TRBJ1-1, with unresolved D. V was clipped by 3 bases and J by 1 base, with 6 bases between them. CDR1 is DFQATT, CDR2 SNEGSKA, per germline (reference sequence). The CDR3 spans 12 residues.

Many counts were recorded for this clonotype. V gene TRBV6-1 combines with J gene TRBJ1-1; maybe TRBD1 (5 bases). Germline CDR1 MNHNS, CDR2 SASEGT. The CDR3 spans 14 residues. Deletions cut 6 bases from V and 7 bases from J, with 18 bases between. CDR3 protein: CASSYIRDPLEAFF. Here the CDR3 DNA reads TGTGCCAGCAGCTATATAAGGGACCCCCTTGAAGCTTTCTTT.

The chain joins TRBV5-1 to TRBJ2-1; 14 bases match TRBD2. V lost 4 bases and J lost 5; bases outside the gene matches: 8. The CDR3 loop spans 17 amino acids. Germline CDR1 and CDR2: SGHRS and YFSETQ. In DNA form, the CDR3 reads TGCGCCAGCAGCCCGGGACTAGCGGGAGTACGGGACAATGAGCAGTTCTTC. Translating it yields CASSPGLAGVRDNEQFF.

This clonotype occurred a few times. The CDR3 DNA is TGTGCCAGCAGTTACAGGGGACAGAACTATGGCTACACCTTC. As protein: CASSYRGQNYGYTF. The chain recombines TRBV28 with TRBJ1-2; 7 bases align to TRBD1. The CDR3 runs to 14 residues. Germline CDR1 is MDHEN and CDR2 is SYDVKM. V gave up 4 bases and J gave up 2 bases; unmatched junction bases: 4.

This chain joins TRBV2 and TRBJ2-1; maybe TRBD2 (5 bases). Trimming pared 6 bases from V and 3 bases from J, leaving 12 bases between. Germline V lookup: CDR1 SNHLY, CDR2 FYNNEI. The CDR3 has 14 amino acids. CDR3 sequence reads: CASSRGSIYNEQFF. CDR3 coding DNA: TGTGCCAGCAGCCGAGGGAGCATCTACAATGAGCAGTTCTTC.

V gene TRBV7-8 combines with J gene TRBJ2-7; TRBD1 aligns across 10 bases. CDR1 is SGHVS and CDR2 is FQNEAQ in the germline V gene. The CDR3 runs 14 residues. The V segment lost 6 bases and the J segment 4 bases; nucleotides outside the gene matches: 6. CDR3 coding DNA: TGTGCCAGCAGGGCCGGGACAGGGGTATACGAGCAGTACTTC. Residues: CASRAGTGVYEQYF.

This clonotype was picked up many times. The rearrangement joins TRBV11-2 to TRBJ2-3, with 10 bases lining up with TRBD1. From germline, CDR1 is SGHAT and CDR2 FQNNGV. V lost 6 bases, J lost 5 bases, and 5 bases stayed unmatched. The CDR3 covers 14 residues. This CDR3 is CASSRQGAEDTQYF. Here the CDR3 DNA reads TGTGCCAGCAGTCGACAGGGGGCTGAAGATACGCAGTATTTT.

The chain couples TRBV24-1 to TRBJ1-1; 7 nucleotides align to TRBD1. V lost 9 bases and J lost 4; bases outside the gene matches: 10. CDR1 and CDR2 (germline): KGHDR, SFDVKD. The CDR3 contains 14 residues. The CDR3 coding sequence is TGTGCCACCCCAGGGGGGAGCGTCGGCACTGAAGCTTTCTTT. Amino acid sequence: CATPGGSVGTEAFF.

This clonotype was observed a handful of times. The gene calls are TRBV12-5 and TRBJ2-3; TRBD1 might be the D (6 bases). CDR3 length: 16 residues. Germline V gene sequence: CDR1 LGHNT, CDR2 FRNRAP. V lost 1 base and J 2 bases, leaving 13 bases between the germline ends. CDR3 protein: CASGLADRRATDTQYF. CDR3 nucleotides: TGTGCTAGTGGTTTGGCCGACAGGAGAGCCACAGATACGCAGTATTTT.

This clonotype came up a few times. The chain uses TRBV29-1 and TRBJ2-1; 7 bases fit TRBD1. The germline V gene encodes CDR1 SQVTM and CDR2 ANQGSEA. This CDR3 is 13 amino acids long. The junction had 6 bases not matched to a gene; V was cut back by 3 bases and J by 7 bases. The CDR3 DNA reads TGCAGCGTTGATACAGGGGTGAAGAATGAGCAGTTCTTC. Translation gives CSVDTGVKNEQFF.

This clonotype was seen more than once but under ten times. The chain joins TRBV28 to TRBJ1-4; TRBD1 aligns across 7 bases. The CDR3 spans 17 residues. V lost 2 bases to trimming and J lost 2 bases; unmatched junction nucleotides: 8. Germline lookup yields CDR1 MDHEN and CDR2 SYDVKM. For the CDR3, the DNA is TGTGCCAGCAGTTTAATAGGGGGGACAGAGACTAATGAAAAACTGTTTTTT. It specifies CASSLIGGTETNEKLFF.

This clonotype was detected many times. The chain combines TRBV12-3 or TRBV12-4 with TRBJ1-1, with D perhaps TRBD1 (6 bases). The CDR3 loop spans 14 amino acids. V lost 6 bases and J 0 bases, leaving 11 bases between the germline ends. CDR3 DNA: TGTGCCAGCAGGCTTCGGACAGTGAACACTGAAGCTTTCTTT. This codes for CASRLRTVNTEAFF.

This clonotype was seen repeatedly, ten times or more. V usage is TRBV12-3 or TRBV12-4 and J usage is TRBJ2-7; 11 nucleotides match TRBD2. V gave up 1 base and J gave up 3 bases; unmatched junction bases: 11. The CDR3 is 18 amino acids. The CDR3 sequence: CASSLGASGRSPYYEQYF. In DNA form, the CDR3 reads TGTGCCAGCAGTTTAGGGGCTAGCGGGAGGAGCCCCTACTACGAGCAGTACTTC.

Ten or more counts support this clonotype. The chain joins TRBV29-1 to TRBJ2-5; TRBD1 matches at 8 bases. The V gene end was trimmed by 6 bases and the J gene end by 5 bases; junction bases not matched to a gene: 11. Germline CDR1 is SQVTM and CDR2 is ANQGSEA. This CDR3 is 14 amino acids long. The CDR3 nucleotides read TGCAGCGTCGGGATGCGCAGGGGGCACGAGACCCAGTACTTC. It translates to CSVGMRRGHETQYF. Variable domain in full (rest from reference TRBV29-1 and TRBJ2-5): SAVISQKPSRDICQRGTSLTIQCQVDSQVTMMFWYRQQPGQSLTLIATANQGSEATYESGFVIDKFPISRPNLTFSTLTVSNMSPEDSSIYLCSVGMRRGHETQYFGPGTRLLVL.

The rearrangement links TRBV29-1 to TRBJ1-5, with TRBD1 as a possible D gene (5 bases). Germline-derived CDR1 and CDR2 are SQVTM and ANQGSEA. Trimming took 6 bases from V and 3 from J, leaving 12 bases between them. This CDR3 is built from 13 residues. Here the CDR3 DNA reads TGCAGCGTGCGAACAGGTGCCAATCAGCCCCAGCATTTT. It encodes CSVRTGANQPQHF.

This clonotype was detected once. V and J are TRBV7-8 and TRBJ2-6, with 9 nucleotides matching TRBD1. J gave up 2 bases and V 6 bases, and 11 bases lay outside the gene matches. Looked up from germline, CDR1 is SGHVS and CDR2 is FQNEAQ. This CDR3 comprises 18 residues. CDR3 in amino acids: CASSPFYRGLTGANVLTF. DNA for the CDR3: TGTGCCAGCAGTCCCTTCTACAGGGGGCTTACTGGGGCCAACGTCCTGACTTTC.

J is TRBJ2-2 and V is TRBV7-3; possibly TRBD1 or TRBD2 for D (6 bases each). CDR3 length: 14 amino acids. Germline CDR1 reads SGHTA; CDR2 reads FQGTGA. V lost 0 bases to trimming and J lost 9 bases, with 11 bases between them. DNA for the CDR3: TGTGCCAGCAGCTTAACAGGGGGGACCCGGGAGCTGTTTTTT. This sequence encodes CASSLTGGTRELFF.

The chain couples TRBV5-4 to TRBJ2-7; 9 bases match TRBD2. The junction had 2 bases not matched to a gene; V was cut back by 2 bases and J by 2 bases. The CDR3 spans 14 residues. Germline CDR1 SGHNT, CDR2 YYREEE (reference sequence). The CDR3 here is CASSFAGGTYEQYF. CDR3 nucleotides: TGTGCCAGCAGCTTCGCGGGAGGGACCTACGAGCAGTACTTC.

The gene calls are TRBV18 and TRBJ2-1; D is undetermined. Trimming pared 3 bases from V and 8 bases from J, leaving 8 bases between. The germline CDR1 and CDR2 sequences are KGHSH and LQKENI. The CDR3 runs to 12 residues. The CDR3 spells CASSPQRYEQFF. The CDR3 DNA is TGTGCCAGCTCACCCCAGCGCTATGAGCAGTTCTTC.

This clonotype has more than one count but fewer than ten. This chain uses TRBV7-2 with TRBJ2-1; D is tentatively TRBD1 or TRBD2 (6 bases each). V shed 5 bases and J shed 9 bases, with 14 bases lying between them. This CDR3 is 13 amino acids long. Germline V CDR1 and CDR2: SGHTA, FQGNSA. The CDR3 reads CASSPWGASEQFF. For the CDR3, the DNA is TGTGCCAGCAGCCCGTGGGGGGCTAGTGAGCAGTTCTTC.

The CDR3 loop is CANSRDRAGSQYF. CDR3 coding DNA: TGCGCCAACTCCCGGGACAGGGCGGGGTCCCAGTACTTC. This chain links TRBV5-1 with TRBJ2-5, with 9 bases lining up with TRBD1. V shed 9 bases and J 9 bases; nucleotides not matched to a gene: 12. The CDR3 length is 13 residues. The germline gives CDR1 SGHRS, CDR2 YFSETQ.

The chain is built from TRBV5-1 and TRBJ2-7; 9 nucleotides match TRBD1. CDR3 size: 14 residues. Germline-derived CDR1 and CDR2 are SGHRS and YFSETQ. The trim removed 4 bases at V and 4 bases at J, leaving 6 bases unmatched. The CDR3 sequence is CASSPGQGWYEQYF. CDR3 nucleotides: TGCGCCAGCAGCCCAGGACAGGGGTGGTACGAGCAGTACTTC.

The chain combines TRBV3-1 with TRBJ2-2, with D uncertain. Per the germline V gene, CDR1 is LGHDT and CDR2 is YNNKEL (reference sequence). The length of the CDR3 is 13 residues. Deletions cut 2 bases from V and 7 bases from J, with 8 bases between. The CDR3: CASSQIGHGELFF. The CDR3 DNA sequence: TGTGCCAGCAGCCAAATAGGGCACGGGGAGCTGTTTTTT. Looking up the rest from reference TRBV3-1 and TRBJ2-2 gives the full variable domain: DTAVSQTPKYLVTQMGNDKSIKCEQNLGHDTMYWYKQDSKKFLKIMFSYNNKELIINETVPNRFSPKSPDKAHLNLHINSLELGDSAVYFCASSQIGHGELFFGEGSRLTVL.

V is TRBV12-3 or TRBV12-4 and J is TRBJ1-3, with no clear D. The CDR3 runs to 14 residues. V was clipped by 7 bases and J by 4 bases, with 14 bases between them. The DNA of the CDR3 is TGTGCCAGCACCAACGTAGGGAGCGGAAACACCATATATTTT. Its translation is CASTNVGSGNTIYF.